Listed here is a single T cell receptor (beta chain). Its antigen is unknown. Qualities for individual bases were not recorded, and no much larger clone is one base off. This sample stems from a study of siplizumab effects on memory and regulatory T cells (dated by TCRdb to about 2019). Background on the whole study: The study examined how the anti-CD2 antibody siplizumab affects alloreactive T-cell subsets in allogeneic mixed lymphocyte reactions built from human PBMCs. Study-level results and caveats: A naive or memory phenotype could not be assigned to roughly 80-95% of proliferating CD4+ or CD8+ clones. Siplizumab significantly lowered the cumulative frequency of alloreactive sequences that could be traced to unstimulated CD4+ memory T cells. Among mappable alloreactive CD4+ clones, an average Treg-derived fraction of 68.8% was observed with siplizumab, compared with 26.9% in control reactions. Unstimulated naive T cells appeared more diverse than memory T cells, and naive cells seemed to contribute substantially to the alloresponse. Because sequences below about 10^-5 frequency were poorly captured, only a minor fraction of alloreactive clones could be mapped to unstimulated subsets. The suppressive function of proliferating Tregs from siplizumab cultures was not functionally confirmed.

TCRbeta CDR3 sequencing was performed on sorted unstimulated T cells and on proliferating T cells recovered from mixed lymphocyte reactions. Fresh whole blood from some ten HLA-typed healthy donors was used as the source from which PBMCs were isolated. Including cysteine and phenylalanine, the CDR3 has 16 amino acids. The CDR3 DNA has 48 bases and is translated from base 1. The library was built by means of the immunoSEQ multiplex PCR assay. The deep sequencing platform assayed 80,000 to 100,000 TCR templates per sample. Genomic DNA extracted from sorted T cells was the material used for TCRbeta CDR3 sequencing. As for the original processing: The R programming language was used for clonal analysis of the TCRbeta CDR3 data. Unstimulated samples were compared with post-reaction CFSE-low samples to define alloreactive CD4+ and CD8+ clones. Regulatory or non-regulatory origin was assigned to alloreactive CD4+ clones by matching of sequences to sorted unstimulated Treg and non-Treg repertoires. In its TCRdb copy, this immuneACCESS table keeps in-frame sequences only and misses some clones. Where compared with another copy, unresolved V genes explain less than half of these, and the others have no known cause. V and J calls plus clone size are reproduced from that table; the DNA served to infer D and trimming. For this sample the table gives some 100,000 clones, of which around 90% were detected only once. Of the sample, roughly 2.7% falls within the top ten clones.

The TCR was taken from a human donor in good health. Some clones in this sample may be carry-over from other donors' samples. Sequenced: CD4+ T cells sorted from blood. Recombination connected TRBV21-1 to TRBJ2-3; TRBD2 is taken as the D call from the table, unchecked against the DNA. TRBV21-1 has pseudogene status. The CDR3 protein sequence reads: CASSKIGTISTDTQYF. In nucleotides, the sequence is TGTGCCAGCAGCAAAATCGGGACTATAAGCACAGATACGCAGTATTTT.